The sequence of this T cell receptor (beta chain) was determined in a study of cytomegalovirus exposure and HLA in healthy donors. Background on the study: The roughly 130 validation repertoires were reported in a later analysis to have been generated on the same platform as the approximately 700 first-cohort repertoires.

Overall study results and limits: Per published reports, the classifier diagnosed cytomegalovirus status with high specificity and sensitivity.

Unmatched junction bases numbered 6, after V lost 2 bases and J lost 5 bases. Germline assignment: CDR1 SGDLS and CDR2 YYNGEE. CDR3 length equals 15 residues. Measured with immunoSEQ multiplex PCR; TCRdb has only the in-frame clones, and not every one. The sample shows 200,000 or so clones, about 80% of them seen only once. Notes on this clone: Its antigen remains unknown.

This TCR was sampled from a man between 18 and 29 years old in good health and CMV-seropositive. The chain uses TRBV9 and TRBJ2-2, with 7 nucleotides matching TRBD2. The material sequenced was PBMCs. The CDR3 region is CASSVGLGGTGELFF. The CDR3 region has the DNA TGTGCCAGCAGCGTTGGACTAGGAGGGACCGGGGAGCTGTTTTTT.